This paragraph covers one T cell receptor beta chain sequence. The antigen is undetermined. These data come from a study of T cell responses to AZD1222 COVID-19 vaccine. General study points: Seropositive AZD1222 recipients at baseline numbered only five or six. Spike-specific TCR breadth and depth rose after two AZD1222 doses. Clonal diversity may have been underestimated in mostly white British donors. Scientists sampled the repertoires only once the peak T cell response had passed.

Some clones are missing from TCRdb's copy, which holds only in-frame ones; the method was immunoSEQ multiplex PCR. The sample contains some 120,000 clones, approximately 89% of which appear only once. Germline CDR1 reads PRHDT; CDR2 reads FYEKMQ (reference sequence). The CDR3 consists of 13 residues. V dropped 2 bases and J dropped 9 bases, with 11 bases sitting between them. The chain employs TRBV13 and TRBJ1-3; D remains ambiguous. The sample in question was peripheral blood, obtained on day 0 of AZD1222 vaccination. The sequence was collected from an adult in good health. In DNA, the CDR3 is TGTGCCAGCAGCTTATCTGAGTTTGGCACCATATATTTT. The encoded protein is CASSLSEFGTIYF.